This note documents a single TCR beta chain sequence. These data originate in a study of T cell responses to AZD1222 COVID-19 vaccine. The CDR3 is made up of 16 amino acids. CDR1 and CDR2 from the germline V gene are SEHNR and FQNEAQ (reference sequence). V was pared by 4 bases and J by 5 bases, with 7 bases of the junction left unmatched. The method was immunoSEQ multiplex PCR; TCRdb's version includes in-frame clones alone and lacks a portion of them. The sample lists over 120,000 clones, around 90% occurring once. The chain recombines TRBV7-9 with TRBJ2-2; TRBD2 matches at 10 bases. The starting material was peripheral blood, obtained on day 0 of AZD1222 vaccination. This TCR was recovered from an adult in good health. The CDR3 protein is CASSSLAGVRTGELFF. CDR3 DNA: TGTGCCAGCAGCTCTCTAGCGGGAGTGAGGACCGGGGAGCTGTTTTTT.